The T cell receptor beta chain described here comes from a study of OX40 agonist ivuxolimab in advanced cancers. The overall study: Partial responses were observed in three patients, of whom one had hepatocellular carcinoma and two had cutaneous melanoma.

This clone was found a few times. Its antigen is not known. Sequencing used immunoSEQ multiplex PCR; TCRdb keeps in-frame clones, though not all of them. The sample lists nearly 55,000 clones, almost 85% seen once, with about 1.2% in the top ten. The CDR3 runs 13 residues. From germline, CDR1 is SQVTM and CDR2 ANQGSEA. The junction had 3 bases not matched to a gene; V was cut back by 5 bases and J by 1 base. Study-wide results and caveats: CD4+ and CD8+ blood T cells expanded clonally by week 6 at 0.1 to 3.0 mg/kg.

Specimen: CD4+ or CD8+ T cells sorted from blood, collected in a trial of the OX40 agonist ivuxolimab. The sequence was obtained from an adult with an advanced solid tumor such as melanoma, head and neck, liver or kidney cancer. V and J are TRBV29-1 and TRBJ1-1; TRBD1 matches at 8 bases. The CDR3, as DNA: TGCAGCGTTACCGGGACAGGGAACACTGAAGCTTTCTTT. Encoded protein: CSVTGTGNTEAFF.